This note documents a single T cell receptor (beta chain) sequence. The antigen is undetermined. The data are from a study of shared clonotypes between healthy human individuals. Findings and limits, study-wide: Generally, estimated richness proved larger in naive subsets than it did in memory subsets.

The table came from immunoSEQ multiplex PCR; TCRdb's copy has only in-frame clones and leaves some out. The data show millions of clones, approximately 90% seen once. The CDR3 spans 13 residues. Trimming removed 1 base at V and 0 bases at J, with 4 bases between. The germline CDR1 and CDR2 sequences are MGHRA and YSYEKL. The sequencing sample was made of naive CD4+ T cells sorted from blood. The subset is: CD45RA+ positively selected. This chain connects TRBV4-1 to TRBJ2-7; D gene unclear. The TCR originated in a young man in good health. The CDR3 is CASSQGGSYEQYF. CDR3 in DNA: TGCGCCAGCAGCCAAGGGGGCTCCTACGAGCAGTACTTC.